One sample yielded the 7 T cell receptor beta chains listed below, sequenced in a study of Graves' ophthalmopathy and Graves' hyperthyroidism. Researchers took RNA transcripts and amplified TCR beta CDR3 regions from them. Amplification began with first-round RT-PCR using HTBI primers, then second-round multiplex PCR was performed. TCRdb recomputed calls from the multiplex PCR reads with MiXCR, one row per CDR3 protein. The table has about 740,000 distinct CDR3 sequences, roughly two fifths seen once. The sequencing input was peripheral blood. The receptors were sampled from an adult man with Graves' ophthalmopathy.

This clonotype was observed many times. CDR3 region: CSVELGGDTQYF. Here the CDR3 DNA reads TGCAGCGTTGAATTGGGGGGGGATACGCAGTATTTT. J is TRBJ2-3 and V is TRBV29-1; TRBD2 matches 7 bases. Germline assignment: CDR1 SQVTM and CDR2 ANQGSEA. Trimming cost V 2 bases and J 6 bases; bases outside gene matches: 2. This CDR3 contains 12 residues.

In this sample, this clonotype turned up many times. The chain carries TRBV10-2 and TRBJ1-4, with a tentative D call TRBD1 (5 bases). Looked up from germline, CDR1 is WSHSY and CDR2 is SAAADI. The ends were cut back, 3 bases at V and 4 bases at J, with 9 bases in the middle. The CDR3 totals 14 residues. Here the CDR3 reads CASSERGLNEKLFF. The CDR3 bases are TGCGCCAGCAGTGAACGGGGCCTTAATGAAAAACTGTTTTTT.

The chain links TRBV19 to TRBJ1-1; TRBD1 is a possible D gene (6 bases). The CDR3 length is 14 residues. Trimming removed 6 bases from V and 2 bases from J, with 13 bases in between. CDR1 and CDR2 (germline): LNHDA, SQIVND (reference sequence). In DNA, the CDR3 is TGTGCCAGTAGCGACGGACAGACTAACACTGAAGCTTTCTTT. This encodes CASSDGQTNTEAFF.

This rearrangement joins TRBV10-3 to TRBJ2-5; 10 nucleotides match TRBD1. Germline loops: CDR1 ENHRY, CDR2 SYGVKD. After removal of 4 bases from V and 5 bases from J, the junction contained 4 bases not matched to a gene. The CDR3 is made up of 14 amino acids. The CDR3 bases are TGTGCCATCAGTGGGACAGGGGGACAGGAGACCCAGTACTTC. It specifies CAISGTGGQETQYF.

The chain combines TRBV10-3 with TRBJ2-7; TRBD1 matches 7 bases. Germline lookup yields CDR1 ENHRY and CDR2 SYGVKD. J lost 3 bases, V lost 2 bases, and 4 bases had no gene match. The CDR3 has 14 residues. CDR3 in amino acids: CAISEPGQNYEQYF. The CDR3 bases are TGTGCCATCAGTGAGCCGGGACAGAACTACGAGCAGTACTTC.

The chain links TRBV5-6 to TRBJ2-2; D uncertain. This CDR3 region has 14 residues. V lost 1 base and J lost 3, with 7 bases in between. Germline V gene sequence: CDR1 SGHDT, CDR2 YYEEEE. CDR3 residues: CASSLFRDTGELFF. DNA for the CDR3: TGTGCCAGCAGCTTGTTTAGGGACACCGGGGAGCTGTTTTTT.

This clonotype was detected a few times. V and J are TRBV20-1 and TRBJ1-1; TRBD1 might be the D (5 bases). V was cut by 3 bases and J by 0 bases, with 11 bases left in between. Germline V gene data show CDR1 as DFQATT and CDR2 as SNEGSKA (reference sequence). The CDR3 length is 14 residues. CDR3 nucleotides: TGCAGTGCTAGTAGAGGGGCCGTGAACACTGAAGCTTTCTTT. The encoded protein is CSASRGAVNTEAFF.